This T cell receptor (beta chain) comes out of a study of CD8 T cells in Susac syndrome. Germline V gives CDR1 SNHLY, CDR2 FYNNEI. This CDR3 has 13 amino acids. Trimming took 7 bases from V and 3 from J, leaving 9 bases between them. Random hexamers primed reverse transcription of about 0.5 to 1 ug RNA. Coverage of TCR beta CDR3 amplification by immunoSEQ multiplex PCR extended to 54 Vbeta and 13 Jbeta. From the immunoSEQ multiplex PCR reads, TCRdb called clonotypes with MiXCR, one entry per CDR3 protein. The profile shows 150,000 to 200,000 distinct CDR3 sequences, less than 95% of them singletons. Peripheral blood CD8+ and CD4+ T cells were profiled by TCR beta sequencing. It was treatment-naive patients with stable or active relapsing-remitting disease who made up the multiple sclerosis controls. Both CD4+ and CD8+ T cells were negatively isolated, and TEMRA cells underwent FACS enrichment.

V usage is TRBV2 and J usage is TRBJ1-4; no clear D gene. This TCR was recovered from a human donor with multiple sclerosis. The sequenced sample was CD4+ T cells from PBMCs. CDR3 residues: CASNNSPNEKLFF. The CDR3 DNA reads TGTGCCAGCAATAACAGTCCTAATGAAAAACTGTTTTTT.